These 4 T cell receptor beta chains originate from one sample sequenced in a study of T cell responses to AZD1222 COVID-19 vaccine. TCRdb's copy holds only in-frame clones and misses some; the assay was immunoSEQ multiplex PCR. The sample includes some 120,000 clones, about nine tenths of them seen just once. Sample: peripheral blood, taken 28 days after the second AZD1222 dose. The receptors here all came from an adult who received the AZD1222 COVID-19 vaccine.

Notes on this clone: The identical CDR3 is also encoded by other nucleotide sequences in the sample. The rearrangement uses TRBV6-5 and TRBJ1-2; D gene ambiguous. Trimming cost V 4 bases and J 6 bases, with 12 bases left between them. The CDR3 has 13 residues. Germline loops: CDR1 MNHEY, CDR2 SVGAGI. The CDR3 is CASSSTGGDGYTF. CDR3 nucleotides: TGTGCCAGCAGTTCCACGGGTGGAGATGGCTACACCTTC.

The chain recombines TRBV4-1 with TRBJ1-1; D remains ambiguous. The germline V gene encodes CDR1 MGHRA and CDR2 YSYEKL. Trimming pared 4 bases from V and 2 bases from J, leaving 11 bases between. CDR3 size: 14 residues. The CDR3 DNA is TGCGCCAGCAGCCGGATTGAGGCAAACACTGAAGCTTTCTTT. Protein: CASSRIEANTEAFF.

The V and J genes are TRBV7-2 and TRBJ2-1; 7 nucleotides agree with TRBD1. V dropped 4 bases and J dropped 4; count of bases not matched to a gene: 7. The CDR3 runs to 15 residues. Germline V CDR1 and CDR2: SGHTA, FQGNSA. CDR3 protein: CASSYRQGTYNEQFF. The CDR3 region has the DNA TGTGCCAGCAGCTACCGACAGGGAACATACAATGAGCAGTTCTTC.

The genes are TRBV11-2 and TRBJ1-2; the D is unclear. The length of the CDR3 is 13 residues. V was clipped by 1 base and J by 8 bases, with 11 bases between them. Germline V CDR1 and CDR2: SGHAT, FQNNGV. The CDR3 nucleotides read TGTGCCAGCAGCTTAGTCGGGGAAGAGGGCTACACCTTC. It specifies CASSLVGEEGYTF.